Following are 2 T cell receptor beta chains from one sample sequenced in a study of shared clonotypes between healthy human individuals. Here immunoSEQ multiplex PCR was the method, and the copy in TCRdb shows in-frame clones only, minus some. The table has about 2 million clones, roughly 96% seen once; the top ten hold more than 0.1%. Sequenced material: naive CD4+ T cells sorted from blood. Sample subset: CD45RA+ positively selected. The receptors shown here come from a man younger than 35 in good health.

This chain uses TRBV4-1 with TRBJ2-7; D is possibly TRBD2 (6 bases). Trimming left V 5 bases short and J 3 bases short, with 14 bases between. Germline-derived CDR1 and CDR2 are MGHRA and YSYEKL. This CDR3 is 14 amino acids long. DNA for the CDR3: TGCGCCAGCAGCGGGGACTTAGGATTCTACGAGCAGTACTTC. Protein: CASSGDLGFYEQYF.

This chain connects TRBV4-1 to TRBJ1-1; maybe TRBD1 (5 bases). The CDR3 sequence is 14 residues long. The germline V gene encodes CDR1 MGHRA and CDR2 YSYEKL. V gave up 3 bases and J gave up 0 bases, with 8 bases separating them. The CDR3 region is CASSQGGVNTEAFF. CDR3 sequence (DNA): TGCGCCAGCAGCCAGGGGGGGGTGAACACTGAAGCTTTCTTT.